Below, 8 T cell receptor beta chains from the same sample are listed, as sequenced in a study of technical replicates of blood from several donors. Profiled with immunoSEQ multiplex PCR; TCRdb holds only in-frame clones, not every one. The sample yields under 100,000 clones, roughly 85% seen once. The sequencing input was PBMCs. The source is a human donor in good health. Some clones in this sample may be carry-over from other donors' samples.

V is TRBV6-6 and J is TRBJ1-1, with D possibly being TRBD1 (5 bases). The CDR3 totals 11 residues. V was cut by 7 bases and J by 11 bases, with 14 bases left in between. Per the germline V gene, CDR1 is MNHNY and CDR2 is SVGAGI (reference sequence). CDR3 nucleotide sequence: TGTGCCAGCATCGTGGGGGGAAGGGCTTTCTTT. This sequence encodes CASIVGGRAFF.

The chain has TRBV11-2 and TRBJ2-7; a possible D gene is TRBD2 (6 bases). The CDR3 loop spans 16 amino acids. Trimming stripped 1 base from V and 3 bases from J, with 16 bases between. Germline values: CDR1 SGHAT, CDR2 FQNNGV. CDR3: CASSLVCCRESYEQYF. The CDR3 DNA follows: TGTGCCAGCAGCTTAGTTTGTTGCCGGGAGAGCTACGAGCAGTACTTC.

V and J are TRBV28 and TRBJ1-3; 8 bases fit TRBD1. This CDR3 comprises 13 residues. From germline, CDR1 is MDHEN and CDR2 SYDVKM. Losses at the gene ends were 11 bases for V and 6 bases for J; bases not matched to a gene: 9. The DNA for the CDR3 is TGTGCCTCGCGACAGGGGATAGAAAACACCATATATTTT. Translating it yields CASRQGIENTIYF.

The rearrangement joins TRBV29-1 to TRBJ1-2; 7 bases are shared with TRBD1. V lost 7 bases and J lost 6; bases outside the gene matches: 8. The CDR3 spans 12 residues. Germline loops: CDR1 SQVTM, CDR2 ANQGSEA. The chain's CDR3 is CSACDREDGYTF. The DNA for the CDR3 is TGCAGCGCGTGCGACAGGGAGGATGGCTACACCTTC.

The J gene is TRBJ2-7, the V gene TRBV5-1; no clear D. Per the germline V gene, CDR1 is SGHRS and CDR2 is YFSETQ. The CDR3 loop spans 13 amino acids. Trimming shortened V by 4 bases and J by 0 bases, and 8 bases separated the two germline ends. Here the CDR3 reads CASSEPSSYEQYF. The CDR3 DNA follows: TGCGCCAGCAGCGAGCCTAGCTCCTACGAGCAGTACTTC. Supplemented by reference TRBV5-1 and TRBJ2-7, the full variable domain reads KAGVTQTPRYLIKTRGQQVTLSCSPISGHRSVSWYQQTPGQGLQFLFEYFSETQRNKGNFPGRFSGRQFSNSRSEMNVSTLELGDSALYLCASSEPSSYEQYFGPGTRLTVT.

The chain couples TRBV7-3 to TRBJ1-1; D uncertain. This CDR3 spans 13 amino acids. V was trimmed by 0 bases and J by 5 bases, leaving 7 bases between them. Germline CDR1 SGHTA, CDR2 FQGTGA. CDR3 nucleotides: TGTGCCAGCAGCTTAACGATTCGGACTGAAGCTTTCTTT. Protein: CASSLTIRTEAFF.

The chain recombines TRBV19 with TRBJ2-5; tentative D call: TRBD1 (5 bases). Trimming pared 4 bases from V and 4 bases from J, leaving 13 bases between. This CDR3 spans 14 amino acids. Germline V gene data show CDR1 as LNHDA and CDR2 as SQIVND (reference sequence). CDR3: CASSRELGAETQYF. The CDR3 DNA follows: TGTGCCAGTAGTAGGGAATTAGGGGCAGAGACCCAGTACTTC.

J is TRBJ1-6 and V is TRBV7-2, with D tentatively TRBD1 (6 bases). This CDR3 spans 17 amino acids. Germline CDR1 SGHTA, CDR2 FQGNSA. V was trimmed by 1 base and J by 0 bases, leaving 10 bases between them. CDR3 region: CASSLVGQSSYNSPLHF. The CDR3 DNA sequence: TGTGCCAGCAGCTTAGTCGGACAGAGCTCCTATAATTCACCCCTCCACTTT.